This T cell receptor beta chain was identified during a study of T cells after yellow fever vaccination. Overall study context: The authors prepared low-cell-number fractions using SMART-Seq v4 Ultra Low Input.

This clonotype was observed a few times. CDR3 length: 14 amino acids. The V and J ends lost 0 bases and 0 bases respectively, with 5 bases between them. Looked up from germline, CDR1 is MNHEY and CDR2 is SVGAGI. TCRdb analysed the 5' RACE reads with MiXCR anew, one entry per CDR3 protein. The sample carries around 200,000 distinct CDR3 sequences, 11% recorded once. The sequenced sample was CD8+ T cells sorted from PBMCs, obtained 15 days after the yellow fever booster vaccination. This sequence joins TRBV6-5 and TRBJ1-2, with D maybe TRBD1 (5 bases). The sequence derives from a young man who received the YFV17D yellow fever vaccine. The CDR3 spells CASSYSGANYGYTF. As DNA, the CDR3 is TGTGCCAGCAGTTACTCAGGGGCTAACTATGGCTACACCTTC.